This TCR beta chain was sequenced for a study of post-analysis software for immune sequencing data. General observations from the study: Several TRBV segments (TRBV5-6, TRBV5-1 and TRBV20-1 among them) occurred more frequently in patients than in controls. F measure showed strong co-clustering of same-batch samples.

A word on this clonotype: Its antigen is undetermined.

cDNA libraries for TCR beta contained unique molecular identifiers. MiXCR, run by TCRdb on the PCR reads, gives a single entry per CDR3 protein. The table has roughly 600,000 distinct CDR3 sequences, roughly 40% seen once. The J segment lost 5 bases and the V segment lost 5 bases, leaving 15 bases of the junction unmatched. CDR3 length: 16 amino acids. Germline CDR1 reads DFQATT; CDR2 reads SNEGSKA (reference sequence). The chain has TRBV20-1 and TRBJ2-3; 8 nucleotides agree with TRBD2. The receptor comes from a girl aged 5 to 17 with multiple sclerosis. Material: blood. The CDR3 DNA follows: TGCAGTGCTCCCATAATGCGGGGGGTAATAGTAGATACGCAGTATTTT. Translated, it gives CSAPIMRGVIVDTQYF.